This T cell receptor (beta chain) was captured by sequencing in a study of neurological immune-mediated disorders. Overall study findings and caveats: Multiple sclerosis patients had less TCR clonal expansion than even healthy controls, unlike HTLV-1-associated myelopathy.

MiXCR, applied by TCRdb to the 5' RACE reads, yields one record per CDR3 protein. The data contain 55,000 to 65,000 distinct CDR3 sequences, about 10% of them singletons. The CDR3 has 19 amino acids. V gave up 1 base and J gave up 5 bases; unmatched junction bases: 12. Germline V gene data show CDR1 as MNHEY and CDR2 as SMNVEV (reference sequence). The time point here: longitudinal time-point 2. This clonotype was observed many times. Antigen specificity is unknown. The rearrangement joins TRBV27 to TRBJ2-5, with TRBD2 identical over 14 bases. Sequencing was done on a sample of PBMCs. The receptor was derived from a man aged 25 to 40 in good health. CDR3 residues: CASSLLGTSGSQVHETQYF. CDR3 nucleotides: TGTGCCAGCAGTTTATTGGGGACTAGCGGGAGTCAGGTGCACGAGACCCAGTACTTC.